This record looks at one TCR beta chain sequence and its context. As yet, its antigen is unknown. This sample was included in a study of cytomegalovirus exposure and HLA in healthy donors. Study-level findings and limits: In a later analysis, common viral pathogens appeared linked to several of the most significant clusters. CMV serostatus alone was available as immune exposure information.

PCR employed 60 Vbeta and 13 Jbeta primers. Method: immunoSEQ multiplex PCR; TCRdb's copy keeps in-frame clones and lacks some. The sample carries over 100,000 clones, roughly four fifths recorded once. Trimming removed 3 bases at V and 4 bases at J, with 7 bases between. This CDR3 region has 13 residues. The V gene's germline CDR1 is LNHDA and CDR2 SQIVND (reference sequence). Sequenced input: PBMCs. This chain joins TRBV19 and TRBJ1-5; D remains ambiguous. The clonotype comes from a man aged 30 to 45 in good health and CMV-seropositive. The DNA for the CDR3 is TGTGCCAGTAGTATGCATCAGAATCAGCCCCAGCATTTT. Encoded protein: CASSMHQNQPQHF.